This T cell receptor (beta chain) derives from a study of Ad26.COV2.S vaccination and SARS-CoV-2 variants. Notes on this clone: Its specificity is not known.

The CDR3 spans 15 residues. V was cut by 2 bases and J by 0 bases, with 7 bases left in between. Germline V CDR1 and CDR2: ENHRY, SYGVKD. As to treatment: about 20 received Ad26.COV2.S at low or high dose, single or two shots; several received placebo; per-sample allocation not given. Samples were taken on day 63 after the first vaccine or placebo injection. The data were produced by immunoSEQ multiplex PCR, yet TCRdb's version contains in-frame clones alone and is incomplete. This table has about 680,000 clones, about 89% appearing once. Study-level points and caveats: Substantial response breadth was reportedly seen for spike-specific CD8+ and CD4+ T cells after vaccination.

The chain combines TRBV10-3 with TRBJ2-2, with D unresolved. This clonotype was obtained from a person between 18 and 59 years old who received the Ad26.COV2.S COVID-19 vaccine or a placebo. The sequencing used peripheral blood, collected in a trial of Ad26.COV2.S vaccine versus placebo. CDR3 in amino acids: CAISESPSNTGELFF. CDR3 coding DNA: TGTGCCATCAGTGAGAGCCCTTCGAACACCGGGGAGCTGTTTTTT.